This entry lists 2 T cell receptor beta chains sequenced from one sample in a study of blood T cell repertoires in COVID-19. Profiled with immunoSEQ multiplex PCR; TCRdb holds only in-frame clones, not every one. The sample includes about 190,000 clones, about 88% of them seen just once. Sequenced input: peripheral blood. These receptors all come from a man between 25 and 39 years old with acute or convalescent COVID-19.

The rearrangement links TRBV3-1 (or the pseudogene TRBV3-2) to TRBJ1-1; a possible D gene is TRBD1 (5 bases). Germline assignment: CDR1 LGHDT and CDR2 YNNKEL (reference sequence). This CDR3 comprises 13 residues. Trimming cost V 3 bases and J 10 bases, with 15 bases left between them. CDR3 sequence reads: CASSHHWEGTAFF. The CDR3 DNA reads TGTGCCAGCAGCCATCATTGGGAGGGGACAGCTTTCTTT.

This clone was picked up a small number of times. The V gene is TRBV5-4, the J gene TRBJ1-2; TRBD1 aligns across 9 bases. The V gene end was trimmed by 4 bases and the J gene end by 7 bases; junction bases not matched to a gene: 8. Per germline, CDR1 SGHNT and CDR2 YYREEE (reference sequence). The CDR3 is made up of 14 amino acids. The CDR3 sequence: CASSDGTGKVGYTF. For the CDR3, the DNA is TGTGCCAGCAGCGACGGGACAGGGAAGGTTGGCTACACCTTC.